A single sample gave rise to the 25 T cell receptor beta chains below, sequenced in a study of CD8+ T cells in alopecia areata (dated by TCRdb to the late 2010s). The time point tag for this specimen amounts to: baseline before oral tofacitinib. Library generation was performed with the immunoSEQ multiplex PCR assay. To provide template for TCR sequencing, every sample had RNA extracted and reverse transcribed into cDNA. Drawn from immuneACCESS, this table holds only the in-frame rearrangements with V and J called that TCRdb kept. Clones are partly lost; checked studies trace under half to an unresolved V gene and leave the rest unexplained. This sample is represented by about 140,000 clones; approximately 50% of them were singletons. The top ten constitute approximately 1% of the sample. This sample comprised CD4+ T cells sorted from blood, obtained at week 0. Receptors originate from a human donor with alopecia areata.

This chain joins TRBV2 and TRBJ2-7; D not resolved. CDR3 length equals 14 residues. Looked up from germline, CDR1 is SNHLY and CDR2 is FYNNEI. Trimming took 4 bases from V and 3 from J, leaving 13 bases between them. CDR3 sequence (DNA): TGTGCCAGCAGTGTAAGACGACGAAACTACGAGCAGTACTTC. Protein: CASSVRRRNYEQYF.

CDR3 bases: TGTGCCAGCAGACCCAGAACAGGGGGCGCTGGGGCCAACGTCCTGACTTTC. Protein: CASRPRTGGAGANVLTF. The chain carries TRBV25-1 and TRBJ2-6; 9 nucleotides align to TRBD1. V shed 6 bases and J 2 bases; nucleotides not matched to a gene: 8. CDR1 MGHDK and CDR2 SYGVNS come from the germline V gene. This CDR3 comprises 17 residues.

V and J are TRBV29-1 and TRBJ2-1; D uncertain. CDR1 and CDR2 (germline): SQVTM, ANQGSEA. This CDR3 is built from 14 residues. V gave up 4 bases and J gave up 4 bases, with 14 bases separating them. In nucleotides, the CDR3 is TGCAGCGTTGGTCCCCGGGCCGCATACAATGAGCAGTTCTTC. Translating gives CSVGPRAAYNEQFF.

In DNA, the CDR3 is TGTGCCAGCAGTTTCCCGGGCGAGCAGTACTTC. Translating it yields CASSFPGEQYF. V gene TRBV28 combines with J gene TRBJ2-7; unclear D gene. V gave up 3 bases and J gave up 6 bases, with 6 bases separating them. The germline V gene encodes CDR1 MDHEN and CDR2 SYDVKM. This CDR3 comprises 11 residues.

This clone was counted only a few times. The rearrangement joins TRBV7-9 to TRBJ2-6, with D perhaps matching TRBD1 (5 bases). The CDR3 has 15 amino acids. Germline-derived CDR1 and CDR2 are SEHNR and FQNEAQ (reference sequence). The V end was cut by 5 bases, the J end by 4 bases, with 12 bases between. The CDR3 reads CASSPRAEGANVLTF. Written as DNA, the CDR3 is TGTGCCAGCAGCCCCAGGGCGGAAGGGGCCAACGTCCTGACTTTC.

CDR3 in amino acids: CAWRTGGTDTQYF. The CDR3 DNA is TGTGCCTGGAGAACAGGGGGCACAGATACGCAGTATTTT. The J gene is TRBJ2-3, the V gene TRBV30; 7 nucleotides align to TRBD1. The CDR3 is 13 amino acids. Germline V gene lookup returns CDR1 GTSNPN and CDR2 SVGIG (reference sequence). Trimming cost V 3 bases and J 1 base; bases outside gene matches: 1.

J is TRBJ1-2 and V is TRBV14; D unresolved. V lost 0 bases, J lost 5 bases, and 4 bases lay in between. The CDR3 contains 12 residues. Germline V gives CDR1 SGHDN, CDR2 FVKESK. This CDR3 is CASSQDSYGYTF. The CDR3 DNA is TGTGCCAGCAGCCAAGATAGTTATGGCTACACCTTC.

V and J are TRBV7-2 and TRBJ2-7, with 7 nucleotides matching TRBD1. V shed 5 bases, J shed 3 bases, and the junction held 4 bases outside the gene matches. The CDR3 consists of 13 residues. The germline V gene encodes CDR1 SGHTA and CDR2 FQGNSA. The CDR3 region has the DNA TGTGCCAGCAGCCTAGGGACAGTCTACGAGCAGTACTTC. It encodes CASSLGTVYEQYF.

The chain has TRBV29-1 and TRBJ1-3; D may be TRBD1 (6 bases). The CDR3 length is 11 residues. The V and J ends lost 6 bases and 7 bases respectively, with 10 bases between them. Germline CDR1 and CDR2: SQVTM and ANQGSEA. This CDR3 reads CSVQQGNTIYF. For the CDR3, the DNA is TGCAGCGTCCAACAGGGCAACACCATATATTTT.

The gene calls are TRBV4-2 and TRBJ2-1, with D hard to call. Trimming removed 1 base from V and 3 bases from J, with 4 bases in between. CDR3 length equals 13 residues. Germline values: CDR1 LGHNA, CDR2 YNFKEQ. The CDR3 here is CASSQGDYNEQFF. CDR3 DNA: TGTGCCAGCAGCCAAGGAGACTACAATGAGCAGTTCTTC.

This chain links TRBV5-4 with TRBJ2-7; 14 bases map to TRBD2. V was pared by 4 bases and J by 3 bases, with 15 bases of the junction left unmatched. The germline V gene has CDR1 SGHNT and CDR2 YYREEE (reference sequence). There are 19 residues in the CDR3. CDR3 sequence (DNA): TGTGCCAGCAGCCAAGCGCGACTAGCGGGAGGGGCCCAAATCTACGAGCAGTACTTC. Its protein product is CASSQARLAGGAQIYEQYF.

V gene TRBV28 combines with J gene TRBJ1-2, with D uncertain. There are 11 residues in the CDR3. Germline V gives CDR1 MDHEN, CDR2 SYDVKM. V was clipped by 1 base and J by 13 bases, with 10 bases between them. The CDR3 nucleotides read TGTGCCAGCAGTTTATCCACAGCCGCCACCTTC. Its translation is CASSLSTAATF.

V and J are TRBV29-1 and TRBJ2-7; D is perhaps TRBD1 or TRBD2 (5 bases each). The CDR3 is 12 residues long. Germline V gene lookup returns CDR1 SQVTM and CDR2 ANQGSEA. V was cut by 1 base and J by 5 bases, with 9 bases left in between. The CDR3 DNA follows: TGCAGCGTTGAAGTTATGGGGGACGAGCAGTACTTC. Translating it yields CSVEVMGDEQYF.

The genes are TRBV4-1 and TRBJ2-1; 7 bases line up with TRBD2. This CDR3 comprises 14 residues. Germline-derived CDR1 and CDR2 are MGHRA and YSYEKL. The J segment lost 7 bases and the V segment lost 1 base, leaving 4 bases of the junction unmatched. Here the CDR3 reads CASSQAPRENEQFF. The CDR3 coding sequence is TGCGCCAGCAGCCAAGCCCCGCGGGAGAATGAGCAGTTCTTC.

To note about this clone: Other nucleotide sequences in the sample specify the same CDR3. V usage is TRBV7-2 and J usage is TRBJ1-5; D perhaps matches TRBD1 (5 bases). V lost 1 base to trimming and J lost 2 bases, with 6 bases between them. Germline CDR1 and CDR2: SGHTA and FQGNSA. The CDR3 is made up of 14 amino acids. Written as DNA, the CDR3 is TGTGCCAGCAGCTTAGGCAGGGGCAATCAGCCCCAGCATTTT. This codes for CASSLGRGNQPQHF.

CDR3 DNA: TGTGCCTGGAGTTCTGGGGGGGGGACCCAGTACTTC. Translating it yields CAWSSGGGTQYF. The chain carries TRBV30 and TRBJ2-5, with 7 nucleotides matching TRBD2. The V and J ends lost 2 bases and 7 bases, in that order; junction bases with no gene match: 4. Germline assignment: CDR1 GTSNPN and CDR2 SVGIG (reference sequence). The CDR3 is 12 residues long.

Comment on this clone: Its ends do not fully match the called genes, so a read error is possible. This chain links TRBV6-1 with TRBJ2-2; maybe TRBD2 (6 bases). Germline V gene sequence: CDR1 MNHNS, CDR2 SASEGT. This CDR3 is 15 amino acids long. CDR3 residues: CAISELAANTGELFF. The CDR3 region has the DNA TGTGCCATCAGTGAGTTAGCGGCAAACACCGGGGAGCTGTTTTTT.

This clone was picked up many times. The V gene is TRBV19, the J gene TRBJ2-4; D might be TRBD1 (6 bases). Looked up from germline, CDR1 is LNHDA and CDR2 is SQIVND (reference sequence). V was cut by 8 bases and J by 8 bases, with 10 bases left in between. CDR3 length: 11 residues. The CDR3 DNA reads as TGTGCCAGTGCACAGGGCGACATTCAGTACTTC. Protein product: CASAQGDIQYF.

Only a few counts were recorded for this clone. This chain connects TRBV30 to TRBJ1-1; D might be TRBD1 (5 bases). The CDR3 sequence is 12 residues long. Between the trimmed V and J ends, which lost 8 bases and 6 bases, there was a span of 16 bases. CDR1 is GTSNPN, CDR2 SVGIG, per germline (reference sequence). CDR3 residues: CAAPSGTPEAFF. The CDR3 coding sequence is TGTGCCGCCCCCTCCGGGACGCCTGAAGCTTTCTTT.

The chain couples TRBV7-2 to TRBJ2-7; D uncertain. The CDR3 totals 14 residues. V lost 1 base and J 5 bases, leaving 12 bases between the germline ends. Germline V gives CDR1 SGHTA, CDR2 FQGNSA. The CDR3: CASSLVASRNEQYF. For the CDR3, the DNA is TGTGCCAGCAGCTTAGTGGCTAGTCGGAACGAGCAGTACTTC.

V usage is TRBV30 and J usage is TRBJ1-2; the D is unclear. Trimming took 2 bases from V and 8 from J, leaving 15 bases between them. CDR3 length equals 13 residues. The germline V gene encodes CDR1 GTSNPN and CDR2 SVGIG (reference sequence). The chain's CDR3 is CAWSLATRRGYTF. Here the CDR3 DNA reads TGTGCCTGGAGTCTGGCTACCCGGCGAGGCTACACCTTC. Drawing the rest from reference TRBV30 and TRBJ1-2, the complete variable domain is SQTIHQWPATLVQPVGSPLSLECTVEGTSNPNLYWYRQAAGRGLQLLFYSVGIGQISSEVPQNLSASRPQDRQFILSSKKLLLSDSGFYLCAWSLATRRGYTFGSGTRLTVV.

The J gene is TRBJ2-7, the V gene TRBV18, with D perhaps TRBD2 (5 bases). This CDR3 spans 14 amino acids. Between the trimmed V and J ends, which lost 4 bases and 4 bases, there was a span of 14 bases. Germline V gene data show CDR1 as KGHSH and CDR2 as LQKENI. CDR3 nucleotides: TGTGCCAGCTCACGCGGAGGCGGTGCATACGAGCAGTACTTC. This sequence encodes CASSRGGGAYEQYF. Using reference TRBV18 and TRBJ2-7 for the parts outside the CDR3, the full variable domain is NAGVMQNPRHLVRRRGQEARLRCSPMKGHSHVYWYRQLPEEGLKFMVYLQKENIIDESGMPKERFSAEFPKEGPSILRIQQVVRGDSAAYFCASSRGGGAYEQYFGPGTRLTVT.

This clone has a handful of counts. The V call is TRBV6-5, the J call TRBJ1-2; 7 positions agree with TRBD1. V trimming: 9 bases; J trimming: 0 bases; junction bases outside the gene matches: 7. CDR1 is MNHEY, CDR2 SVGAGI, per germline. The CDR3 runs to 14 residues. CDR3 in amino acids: CASRTGGANYGYTF. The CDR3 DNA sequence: TGTGCCAGTCGGACAGGCGGAGCTAACTATGGCTACACCTTC.

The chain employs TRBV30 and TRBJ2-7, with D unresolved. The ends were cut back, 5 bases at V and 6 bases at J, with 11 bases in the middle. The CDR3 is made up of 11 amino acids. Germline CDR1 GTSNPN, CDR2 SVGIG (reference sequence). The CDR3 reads CAWAPRSEQYF. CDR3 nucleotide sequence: TGTGCCTGGGCCCCCCGGAGCGAGCAGTACTTC.

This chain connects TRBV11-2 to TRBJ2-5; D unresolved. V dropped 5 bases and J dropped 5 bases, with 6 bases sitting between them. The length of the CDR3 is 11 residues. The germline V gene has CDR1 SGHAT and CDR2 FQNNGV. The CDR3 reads CASSQLETQYF. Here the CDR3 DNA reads TGTGCCAGCAGCCAACTGGAGACCCAGTACTTC.